The 8 T cell receptor beta chains listed next were all sequenced from one sample in a study of blood T cell repertoires in COVID-19. The method was immunoSEQ multiplex PCR; TCRdb's version includes in-frame clones alone and lacks a portion of them. This sample yields fewer than 200,000 clones, of which 84% are seen a single time; 6% to 9% belongs to the top ten. Sequences were obtained from peripheral blood. The receptors derive from a man between 40 and 49 years old who had recovered from COVID-19.

This clone was counted many times. V gene TRBV12-3 or TRBV12-4 combines with J gene TRBJ2-5; the match to TRBD2 covers 10 bases. This CDR3 spans 11 amino acids. Trimming removed 8 bases from V and 11 bases from J; junction bases left unmatched: 5. The CDR3 nucleotides read TGTGCCAGCTCTAGCGGGAGAGGGCAGTACTTC. It encodes CASSSGRGQYF.

The chain couples TRBV6-4 to TRBJ1-3; no reliable D call. The CDR3 has 17 amino acids. The V gene lost 0 bases and the J gene lost 0 bases, with 12 bases spanning the gap. The germline gives CDR1 MRHNA, CDR2 SNTAGT. The CDR3 reads CASSDSSNADSGNTIYF. The DNA for the CDR3 is TGTGCCAGCAGTGACTCGAGTAACGCCGACTCTGGAAACACCATATATTTT.

CDR3 protein: CASSYPGDIMNTEAFF. CDR3 DNA sequence: TGTGCCAGCAGCTACCCCGGGGATATAATGAACACTGAAGCTTTCTTT. The chain couples TRBV7-2 to TRBJ1-1; no clear D. The ends were cut back, 4 bases at V and 0 bases at J, with 15 bases in the middle. This CDR3 has 16 residues. Germline CDR1 reads SGHTA; CDR2 reads FQGNSA.

The chain employs TRBV4-1 and TRBJ1-1; TRBD1 is a possible D gene (6 bases). V was pared by 1 base and J by 1 base, with 19 bases between. This CDR3 has 18 amino acids. Looked up from germline, CDR1 is MGHRA and CDR2 is YSYEKL. The CDR3 is CASSQGPRTAYSNTEAFF. In DNA form, the CDR3 reads TGCGCCAGCAGCCAAGGGCCCCGGACAGCCTACTCGAACACTGAAGCTTTCTTT.

Comments on this clone: This specimen includes other DNA sequences encoding the same CDR3. This chain joins TRBV7-2 and TRBJ1-1; D gene ambiguous. V dropped 5 bases and J dropped 8 bases, with 9 bases sitting between them. The V gene's germline CDR1 is SGHTA and CDR2 FQGNSA. The CDR3 is 11 amino acids. CDR3 sequence: CASSRGLEAFF. In nucleotides, the CDR3 is TGTGCCAGCAGCAGAGGTCTGGAAGCTTTCTTT. The whole variable domain, remainder taken from reference TRBV7-2 and TRBJ1-1, is GAGVSQSPSNKVTEKGKDVELRCDPISGHTALYWYRQSLGQGLEFLIYFQGNSAPDKSGLPSDRFSAERTGGSVSTLTIQRTQQEDSAVYLCASSRGLEAFFGQGTRLTVV.

V and J are TRBV6-5 and TRBJ2-3; 8 nucleotides match TRBD2. V lost 8 bases, J lost 6 bases, and 7 bases stayed unmatched. CDR1 is MNHEY, CDR2 SVGAGI, per germline. The CDR3 runs to 13 residues. CDR3 sequence reads: CASEREPWDTQYF. The CDR3 region has the DNA TGTGCCAGCGAGCGGGAGCCTTGGGATACGCAGTATTTT.

The J gene is TRBJ2-5, the V gene TRBV11-3, with D unresolved. Trimming removed 5 bases from V and 4 bases from J, with 14 bases in between. Germline CDR1 reads SGHNT; CDR2 reads YENEEA. The CDR3 is 14 amino acids. The CDR3: CASSPGQIGETQYF. The CDR3 nucleotides read TGTGCCAGCAGCCCCGGTCAAATTGGAGAGACCCAGTACTTC. Drawing the rest from reference TRBV11-3 and TRBJ2-5, the complete variable domain is EAGVVQSPRYKIIEKKQPVAFWCNPISGHNTLYWYLQNLGQGPELLIRYENEEAVDDSQLPKDRFSAERLKGVDSTLKIQPAELGDSAVYLCASSPGQIGETQYFGPGTRLLVL.

This chain connects TRBV5-6 to TRBJ2-3; unclear D gene. The ends were cut back, 0 bases at V and 0 bases at J, with 2 bases in the middle. The CDR3 contains 13 residues. In germline, CDR1 is SGHDT, CDR2 YYEEEE. The CDR3 DNA reads as TGTGCCAGCAGCTTGGCTAGCACAGATACGCAGTATTTT. Encoded protein: CASSLASTDTQYF.